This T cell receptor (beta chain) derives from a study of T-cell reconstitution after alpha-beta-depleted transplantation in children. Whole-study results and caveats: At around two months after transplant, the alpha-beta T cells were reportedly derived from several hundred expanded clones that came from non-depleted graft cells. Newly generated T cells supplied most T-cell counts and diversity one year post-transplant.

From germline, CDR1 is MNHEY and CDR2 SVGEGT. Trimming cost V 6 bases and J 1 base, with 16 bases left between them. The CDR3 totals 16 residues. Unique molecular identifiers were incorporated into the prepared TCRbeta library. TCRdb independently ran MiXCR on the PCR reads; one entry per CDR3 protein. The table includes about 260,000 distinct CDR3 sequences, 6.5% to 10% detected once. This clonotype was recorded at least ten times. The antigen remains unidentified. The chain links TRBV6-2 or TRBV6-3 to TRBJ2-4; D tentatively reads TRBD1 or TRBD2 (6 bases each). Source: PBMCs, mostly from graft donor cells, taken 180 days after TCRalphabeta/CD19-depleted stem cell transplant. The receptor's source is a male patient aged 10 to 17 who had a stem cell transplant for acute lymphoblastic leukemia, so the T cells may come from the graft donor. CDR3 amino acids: CASRRDIRLAKNIQYF. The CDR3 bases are TGTGCCAGCAGGCGGGACATCCGATTGGCCAAAAACATTCAGTACTTC.